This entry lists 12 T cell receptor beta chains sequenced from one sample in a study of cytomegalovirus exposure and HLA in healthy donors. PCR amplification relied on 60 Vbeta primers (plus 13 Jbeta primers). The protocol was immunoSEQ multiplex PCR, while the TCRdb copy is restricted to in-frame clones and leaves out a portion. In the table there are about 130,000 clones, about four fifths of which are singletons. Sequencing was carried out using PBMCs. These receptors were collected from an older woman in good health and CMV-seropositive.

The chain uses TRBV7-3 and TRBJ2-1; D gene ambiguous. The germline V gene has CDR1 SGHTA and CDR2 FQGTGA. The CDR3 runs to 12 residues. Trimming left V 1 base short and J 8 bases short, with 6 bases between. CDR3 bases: TGTGCCAGCAGCTTAAGTCCATATGAGCAGTTCTTC. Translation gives CASSLSPYEQFF.

Written as DNA, the CDR3 is TGTGCCAGCAGCAGTCTAGCGGGAATCTCCTACGAGCAGTACTTC. This sequence encodes CASSSLAGISYEQYF. J is TRBJ2-7 and V is TRBV7-2; 9 bases map to TRBD2. Per the germline V gene, CDR1 is SGHTA and CDR2 is FQGNSA. V gave up 5 bases and J gave up 0 bases; unmatched junction bases: 5. The CDR3 runs to 15 residues. Full variable domain (missing parts from reference TRBV7-2 and TRBJ2-7): GAGVSQSPSNKVTEKGKDVELRCDPISGHTALYWYRQSLGQGLEFLIYFQGNSAPDKSGLPSDRFSAERTGGSVSTLTIQRTQQEDSAVYLCASSSLAGISYEQYFGPGTRLTVT.

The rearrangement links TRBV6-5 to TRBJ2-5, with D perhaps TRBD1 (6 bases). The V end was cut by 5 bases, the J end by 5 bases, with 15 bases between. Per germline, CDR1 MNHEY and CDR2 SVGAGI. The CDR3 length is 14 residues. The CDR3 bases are TGTGCCAGCAGTCTCAGGGGTTCCTGGGAGACCCAGTACTTC. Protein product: CASSLRGSWETQYF.

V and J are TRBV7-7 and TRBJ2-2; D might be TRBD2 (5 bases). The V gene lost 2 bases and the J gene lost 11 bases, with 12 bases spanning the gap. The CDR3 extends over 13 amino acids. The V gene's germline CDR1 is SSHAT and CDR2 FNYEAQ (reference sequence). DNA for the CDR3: TGTGCCAGCAGCTTATACGACCGGGGAGAGCTGTTTTTT. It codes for CASSLYDRGELFF.

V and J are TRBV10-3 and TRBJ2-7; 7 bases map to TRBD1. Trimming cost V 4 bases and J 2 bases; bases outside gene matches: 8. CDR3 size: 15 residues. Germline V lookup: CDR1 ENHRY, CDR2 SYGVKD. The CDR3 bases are TGTGCCATCAGTGGAGGGACAGAGACTACCTACGAGCAGTACTTC. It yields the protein CAISGGTETTYEQYF.

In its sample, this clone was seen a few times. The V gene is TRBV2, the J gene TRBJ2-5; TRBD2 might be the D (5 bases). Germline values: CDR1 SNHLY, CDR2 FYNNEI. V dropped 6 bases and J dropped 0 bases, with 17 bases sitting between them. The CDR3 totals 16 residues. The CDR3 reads CASSPPRVGNQETQYF. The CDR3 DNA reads TGTGCCAGCAGCCCCCCCCGTGTCGGGAACCAAGAGACCCAGTACTTC.

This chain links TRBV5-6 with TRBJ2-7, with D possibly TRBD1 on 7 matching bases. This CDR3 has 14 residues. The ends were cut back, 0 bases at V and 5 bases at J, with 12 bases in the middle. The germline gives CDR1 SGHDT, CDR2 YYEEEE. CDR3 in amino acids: CASSLEGRGDEQYF. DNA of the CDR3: TGTGCCAGCAGCTTGGAGGGCAGGGGGGACGAGCAGTACTTC.

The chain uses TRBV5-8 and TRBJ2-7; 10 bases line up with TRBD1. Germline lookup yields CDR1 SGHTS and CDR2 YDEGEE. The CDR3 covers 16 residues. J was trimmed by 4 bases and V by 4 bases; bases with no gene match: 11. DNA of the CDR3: TGTGCCAGCAGCCCCCGTGTTGGGACAGGGGTATACGAGCAGTACTTC. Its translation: CASSPRVGTGVYEQYF.

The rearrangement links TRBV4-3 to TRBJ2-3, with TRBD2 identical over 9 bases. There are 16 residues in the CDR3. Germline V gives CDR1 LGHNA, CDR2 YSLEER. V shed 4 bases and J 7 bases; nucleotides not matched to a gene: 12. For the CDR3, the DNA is TGCGCCAGCAGCCGGTCCACCAGGACTAGCGAATATACGCAGTATTTT. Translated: CASSRSTRTSEYTQYF.

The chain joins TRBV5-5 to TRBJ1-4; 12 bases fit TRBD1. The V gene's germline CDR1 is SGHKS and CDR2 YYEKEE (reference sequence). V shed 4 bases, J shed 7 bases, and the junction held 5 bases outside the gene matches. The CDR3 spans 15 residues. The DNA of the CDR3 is TGTGCCAGCAGCCCGGGACAGGGGGCAGGTGAAAAACTGTTTTTT. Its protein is CASSPGQGAGEKLFF.

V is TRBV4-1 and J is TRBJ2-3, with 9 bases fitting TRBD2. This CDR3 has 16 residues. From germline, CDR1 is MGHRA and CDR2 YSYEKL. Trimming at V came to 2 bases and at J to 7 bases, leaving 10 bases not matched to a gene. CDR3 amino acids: CASSQPTSGKLNTQYF. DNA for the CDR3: TGCGCCAGCAGCCAACCGACTAGCGGCAAACTGAATACGCAGTATTTT.

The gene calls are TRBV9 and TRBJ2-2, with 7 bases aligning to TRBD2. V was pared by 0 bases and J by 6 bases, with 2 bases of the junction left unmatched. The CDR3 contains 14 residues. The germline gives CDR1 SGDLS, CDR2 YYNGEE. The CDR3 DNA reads TGTGCCAGCAGCGTAGTGGGGGGGGCCGGGGAGCTGTTTTTT. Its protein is CASSVVGGAGELFF. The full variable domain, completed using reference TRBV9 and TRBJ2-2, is DSGVTQTPKHLITATGQRVTLRCSPRSGDLSVYWYQQSLDQGLQFLIQYYNGEERAKGNILERFSAQQFPDLHSELNLSSLELGDSALYFCASSVVGGAGELFFGEGSRLTVL.